This T cell receptor beta chain originates from a study of cytomegalovirus exposure and HLA in healthy donors. CDR1 and CDR2 from the germline V gene are MGHRA and YSYEKL. J was trimmed by 9 bases and V by 0 bases; bases with no gene match: 2. This CDR3 contains 13 residues. General study points: According to an earlier analysis, most TCR beta V segments yielded productive rearrangements about 87% or about 30% of the time. A later analysis found common viral pathogens apparently linked to several of the most significant clusters.

Healthy bone marrow donors made up the donor group. This clone was seen only once. The antigen is not known. 60 Vbeta and 13 Jbeta primers were used in PCR. Libraries were prepared by immunoSEQ multiplex PCR; TCRdb keeps only in-frame clonotypes and omits some of them. Of 200,000 to 250,000 clones in the sample, around four fifths were seen once. This receptor was identified in a boy aged 10-17 years in good health and CMV-seronegative. Sequenced sample: PBMCs. The chain uses TRBV4-1 and TRBJ1-1; TRBD1 aligns across 9 bases. The CDR3 loop is CASSQENRGQAFF. The CDR3 DNA reads as TGCGCCAGCAGCCAAGAAAACAGGGGGCAAGCTTTCTTT.